A selection of T cell receptor beta chains follows, all from one sample in a study of radiation and T cells in renal cell carcinoma. TCRdb's copy holds only in-frame clones and misses some; the assay was immunoSEQ multiplex PCR. The table lists tens of thousands of clones, 70% to 90% of them singletons, with under 10% in the top ten. Sequenced material: blood, taken from a patient whose treatment included radiotherapy and nephrectomy. The receptors derive from a middle-aged man with renal cell carcinoma. Both conserved end residues are part of each CDR3. D genes are given only for firm matches. Size values are once, few and many counts, or a class for expanded clones, and some rows have none.

clone_size: -; cdr3_length: 16; v_call: TRBV5-1; d_call: -; j_call: TRBJ2-3; cdr3_nt: TGCGCCAGCAGCTTGGGAGTCTGGGAGGCCGCAGATACGCAGTATTTT; cdr3_aa: CASSLGVWEAADTQYF
clone_size: once; cdr3_length: 16; v_call: TRBV30; d_call: -; j_call: TRBJ2-5; cdr3_nt: TGTGCCTGGAGTTCGGGGGTAGGCCCTATCAGGGGTGGCCAGTACTTC; cdr3_aa: CAWSSGVGPIRGGQYF
clone_size: -; cdr3_length: 17; v_call: TRBV21-1; d_call: -; j_call: TRBJ2-1; cdr3_nt: TGTGCCAGCAGCAAAGTTAGGGAACCAGGCTCCTACAATGAGCAGTTCTTC; cdr3_aa: CASSKVREPGSYNEQFF
clone_size: -; cdr3_length: 15; v_call: TRBV5-1; d_call: -; j_call: TRBJ2-6; cdr3_nt: TGCGCCAGCAGCTTATTGGGGGCTGGGGCCAACGTCCTGACTTTC; cdr3_aa: CASSLLGAGANVLTF
clone_size: -; cdr3_length: 11; v_call: TRBV29-1; d_call: -; j_call: TRBJ1-2; cdr3_nt: TGCAGCGTTGGAGAGAACTATGGCTACACCTTC; cdr3_aa: CSVGENYGYTF
clone_size: -; cdr3_length: 14; v_call: TRBV11-2; d_call: TRBD2; j_call: TRBJ2-7; cdr3_nt: TGTGCCAGCAGCCATTGGACTAGCGGGTACGAGCAGTACTTC; cdr3_aa: CASSHWTSGYEQYF
clone_size: few; cdr3_length: 12; v_call: TRBV30; d_call: -; j_call: TRBJ1-2; cdr3_nt: TGTGCCTGGAGTCCCGGGACGGGGGGCTACACCTTC; cdr3_aa: CAWSPGTGGYTF
clone_size: -; cdr3_length: 13; v_call: TRBV4-3; d_call: -; j_call: TRBJ1-5; cdr3_nt: TGCGCCAGCAGCCCCCAGAGCAATCAGCCCCAGCATTTT; cdr3_aa: CASSPQSNQPQHF
clone_size: -; cdr3_length: 14; v_call: TRBV7-2; d_call: -; j_call: TRBJ2-5; cdr3_nt: TGTGCCAGCAGCTTAGACTGGGGGGATGTGACCCAGTACTTC; cdr3_aa: CASSLDWGDVTQYF
clone_size: few; cdr3_length: 15; v_call: TRBV4-2; d_call: TRBD2; j_call: TRBJ2-7; cdr3_nt: TGTGCCAGCAGCCAAGGACTAGCGGGCTCCTACGAGCAGTACTTC; cdr3_aa: CASSQGLAGSYEQYF
clone_size: -; cdr3_length: 14; v_call: TRBV28; d_call: -; j_call: TRBJ2-3; cdr3_nt: TGTGCCAGCAGTTTATTGCCCCGCACAGATACGCAGTATTTT; cdr3_aa: CASSLLPRTDTQYF
clone_size: -; cdr3_length: 13; v_call: TRBV6-5; d_call: -; j_call: TRBJ1-5; cdr3_nt: TGTGCCAGCAGTTACTCGTATATGCAGCCCCAGCATTTT; cdr3_aa: CASSYSYMQPQHF
clone_size: -; cdr3_length: 13; v_call: TRBV7-9; d_call: -; j_call: TRBJ2-7; cdr3_nt: TGTGCCAGCAGCTTAGGATCCGGGTACGAGCAGTACTTC; cdr3_aa: CASSLGSGYEQYF
clone_size: -; cdr3_length: 15; v_call: TRBV9; d_call: TRBD1; j_call: TRBJ1-1; cdr3_nt: TGTGCCAGCAGCCAACGGGGACAGGCGTCCACTGAAGCTTTCTTT; cdr3_aa: CASSQRGQASTEAFF
clone_size: -; cdr3_length: 13; v_call: TRBV6-1; d_call: -; j_call: TRBJ1-3; cdr3_nt: TGTGCCAGCCAACGGACGCGGGGAAACACCATATATTTT; cdr3_aa: CASQRTRGNTIYF
clone_size: -; cdr3_length: 15; v_call: TRBV5-1; d_call: TRBD2; j_call: TRBJ2-1; cdr3_nt: TGCGCCAGCAGCTTGACTAGCGGGGGCTACAATGAGCAGTTCTTC; cdr3_aa: CASSLTSGGYNEQFF
clone_size: -; cdr3_length: 13; v_call: TRBV7-9; d_call: -; j_call: TRBJ1-1; cdr3_nt: TGTGCCAGCAGGGATCCTCTGAACACTGAAGCTTTCTTT; cdr3_aa: CASRDPLNTEAFF
clone_size: few; cdr3_length: 13; v_call: TRBV11-2; d_call: -; j_call: TRBJ2-1; cdr3_nt: TGTGCCAGCAGCTTTCGGAGTTACAATGAGCAGTTCTTC; cdr3_aa: CASSFRSYNEQFF
clone_size: -; cdr3_length: 16; v_call: TRBV5-4; d_call: TRBD1; j_call: TRBJ2-7; cdr3_nt: TGTGCCAGCAGCTTGGATGGGACAGGGGGCGGCCACGAGCAGTACTTC; cdr3_aa: CASSLDGTGGGHEQYF
clone_size: few; cdr3_length: 15; v_call: TRBV7-6; d_call: TRBD2; j_call: TRBJ2-3; cdr3_nt: TGTGCCAGCAGCTTAACAGCGGGGTACACAGATACGCAGTATTTT; cdr3_aa: CASSLTAGYTDTQYF
clone_size: -; cdr3_length: 14; v_call: TRBV2; d_call: -; j_call: TRBJ2-1; cdr3_nt: TGTGCCAGCATTAACGGACCTCTCTACAATGAGCAGTTCTTC; cdr3_aa: CASINGPLYNEQFF
clone_size: -; cdr3_length: 12; v_call: TRBV6-6; d_call: -; j_call: TRBJ2-2; cdr3_nt: TGTGCCAGCAAAGGGGCGGGCGGGGAGCTGTTTTTT; cdr3_aa: CASKGAGGELFF
clone_size: few; cdr3_length: 17; v_call: TRBV9; d_call: -; j_call: TRBJ2-2; cdr3_nt: TGTGCCAGCAGCTTATTATCCCGGGACTGGGGGGCCGGGGAGCTGTTTTTT; cdr3_aa: CASSLLSRDWGAGELFF
clone_size: -; cdr3_length: 16; v_call: TRBV7-2; d_call: TRBD2; j_call: TRBJ2-1; cdr3_nt: TGTGCCAGCAGCACTAAGGGACTAGCGCCGGTTCTCGCGCAGTTCTTC; cdr3_aa: CASSTKGLAPVLAQFF
clone_size: few; cdr3_length: 16; v_call: TRBV6-5; d_call: TRBD2; j_call: TRBJ2-7; cdr3_nt: TGTGCCAGCAGTTACGGTCTGGCGGGGGGAGCCTACGAGCAGTACTTC; cdr3_aa: CASSYGLAGGAYEQYF
clone_size: once; cdr3_length: 15; v_call: TRBV2; d_call: TRBD1; j_call: TRBJ1-2; cdr3_nt: TGTGCCAGCAGTGCCGGGACAGGGGGCACTCATGGCTACACCTTC; cdr3_aa: CASSAGTGGTHGYTF
clone_size: -; cdr3_length: 13; v_call: TRBV10-3; d_call: -; j_call: TRBJ2-5; cdr3_nt: TGTGCCATCAGGGCCGTGGTACAAGAGACCCAGTACTTC; cdr3_aa: CAIRAVVQETQYF
clone_size: once; cdr3_length: 12; v_call: TRBV5-1; d_call: -; j_call: TRBJ2-5; cdr3_nt: TGCGCCAGCAGCTTTGGCCAAGAGACCCAGTACTTC; cdr3_aa: CASSFGQETQYF
clone_size: -; cdr3_length: 13; v_call: TRBV5-5; d_call: TRBD1; j_call: TRBJ1-4; cdr3_nt: TGTGCCAGCAAGACAGGGGATGCTGAAAAACTGTTTTTT; cdr3_aa: CASKTGDAEKLFF
clone_size: -; cdr3_length: 15; v_call: TRBV5-6; d_call: TRBD2; j_call: TRBJ2-1; cdr3_nt: TGTGCCAGCAGCTTCGGAGCGGGACTAAGGGATGAGCAGTTCTTC; cdr3_aa: CASSFGAGLRDEQFF
clone_size: -; cdr3_length: 15; v_call: TRBV5-1; d_call: TRBD1; j_call: TRBJ2-7; cdr3_nt: TGCGCCAGCAGCTTGGGACAGGGGGACTCCTACGAGCAGTACTTC; cdr3_aa: CASSLGQGDSYEQYF
clone_size: -; cdr3_length: 15; v_call: TRBV5-1; d_call: TRBD1; j_call: TRBJ2-2; cdr3_nt: TGCGCCAGCAGTGCCGGGACAGGTCACACCGGGGAGCTGTTTTTT; cdr3_aa: CASSAGTGHTGELFF
clone_size: -; cdr3_length: 12; v_call: TRBV18; d_call: -; j_call: TRBJ1-1; cdr3_nt: TGTGCCAGCTCACAAGAGAGGACTGAAGCTTTCTTT; cdr3_aa: CASSQERTEAFF
clone_size: few; cdr3_length: 12; v_call: TRBV6-5; d_call: -; j_call: TRBJ2-7; cdr3_nt: TGTGCCAGCACTCGCCAGGGAGGCGAGCAGTACTTC; cdr3_aa: CASTRQGGEQYF
clone_size: -; cdr3_length: 13; v_call: TRBV10-3; d_call: -; j_call: TRBJ1-2; cdr3_nt: TGTGCCATCAGTGAATTCAAGGAGAGAGGCTACACCTTC; cdr3_aa: CAISEFKERGYTF
clone_size: -; cdr3_length: 16; v_call: TRBV19; d_call: TRBD1; j_call: TRBJ2-2; cdr3_nt: TGTGCCAGCAACTTCCGGGACAGGGGGCGTCGAGGGGAGCTGTTTTTT; cdr3_aa: CASNFRDRGRRGELFF
clone_size: -; cdr3_length: 16; v_call: TRBV5-1; d_call: TRBD2; j_call: TRBJ2-5; cdr3_nt: TGCGCCAGCAGCTCTCGGGGGGGGCCAGGAGTAGAGACCCAGTACTTC; cdr3_aa: CASSSRGGPGVETQYF
clone_size: -; cdr3_length: 15; v_call: TRBV7-2; d_call: -; j_call: TRBJ1-2; cdr3_nt: TGTGCCAGCAGCTTAAGTCTCAGGTCCAACTATGGCTACACCTTC; cdr3_aa: CASSLSLRSNYGYTF
clone_size: -; cdr3_length: 16; v_call: TRBV5-1; d_call: TRBD1; j_call: TRBJ2-1; cdr3_nt: TGCGCCAGCAGACCGAACGCCGGGACAGGGGGCGGTGAGCAGTTCTTC; cdr3_aa: CASRPNAGTGGGEQFF
clone_size: -; cdr3_length: 15; v_call: TRBV5-1; d_call: TRBD2; j_call: TRBJ2-1; cdr3_nt: TGCGCCAGCAGCTTACTAGCGGGGGGCGGGAATGAGCAGTTCTTC; cdr3_aa: CASSLLAGGGNEQFF
clone_size: -; cdr3_length: 14; v_call: TRBV11-2; d_call: -; j_call: TRBJ1-2; cdr3_nt: TGTGCCAGCAGCACAAGACTGGACAGTAGGGGCTACACCTTC; cdr3_aa: CASSTRLDSRGYTF
clone_size: -; cdr3_length: 15; v_call: TRBV4-2; d_call: -; j_call: TRBJ2-1; cdr3_nt: TGTGCCAGCAGCCACGAGTGGGGGGACACAGGTGAGCAGTTCTTC; cdr3_aa: CASSHEWGDTGEQFF
clone_size: -; cdr3_length: 14; v_call: TRBV5-1; d_call: TRBD2; j_call: TRBJ2-1; cdr3_nt: TGCGCCAGCAGCGACGGGAGGGCCTACGATGAGCAGTTCTTC; cdr3_aa: CASSDGRAYDEQFF
clone_size: -; cdr3_length: 14; v_call: TRBV9; d_call: -; j_call: TRBJ2-1; cdr3_nt: TGTGCCAGCAGCGCCTCCCCCACGTACAATGAGCAGTTCTTC; cdr3_aa: CASSASPTYNEQFF
clone_size: -; cdr3_length: 19; v_call: TRBV5-1; d_call: TRBD2; j_call: TRBJ2-4; cdr3_nt: TGCGCCAGCAGCTTGGAGGGACTAGCGGGAGTGAGTAGGTTGGACATTCAGTACTTC; cdr3_aa: CASSLEGLAGVSRLDIQYF
clone_size: few; cdr3_length: 18; v_call: TRBV10-3; d_call: TRBD2; j_call: TRBJ2-5; cdr3_nt: TGTGCCATCAGTGAGTCTGCTAGCGGGAGCGTCGGGCGTGAGACCCAGTACTTC; cdr3_aa: CAISESASGSVGRETQYF
clone_size: -; cdr3_length: 16; v_call: TRBV6-1; d_call: TRBD2; j_call: TRBJ2-3; cdr3_nt: TGTGCCAGCAGTGAAGTGGCTAGCGGAAACACAGATACGCAGTATTTT; cdr3_aa: CASSEVASGNTDTQYF
clone_size: -; cdr3_length: 15; v_call: TRBV13; d_call: -; j_call: TRBJ2-7; cdr3_nt: TGTGCCAGCAGCTTAGAAGGGAAACACTACTACGAGCAGTACTTC; cdr3_aa: CASSLEGKHYYEQYF
clone_size: -; cdr3_length: 14; v_call: TRBV4-1; d_call: TRBD1; j_call: TRBJ2-1; cdr3_nt: TGCGCCAGCAGCCAAGAAGTTCTAGGGGGCCTTGGGTTCTTC; cdr3_aa: CASSQEVLGGLGFF
clone_size: -; cdr3_length: 16; v_call: TRBV5-4; d_call: TRBD2; j_call: TRBJ2-3; cdr3_nt: TGTGCCAGCAGCGACGGAGCGGGGGGGAGCACAGATACGCAGTATTTT; cdr3_aa: CASSDGAGGSTDTQYF
clone_size: -; cdr3_length: 12; v_call: TRBV14; d_call: -; j_call: TRBJ2-5; cdr3_nt: TGTGCCAGCAGCTGGGCGGGAGAGACCCAGTACTTC; cdr3_aa: CASSWAGETQYF
clone_size: -; cdr3_length: 14; v_call: TRBV9; d_call: -; j_call: TRBJ1-3; cdr3_nt: TGTGCCAGCAGCGTAGCGGCTTCTGGAAACACCATATATTTT; cdr3_aa: CASSVAASGNTIYF
clone_size: -; cdr3_length: 13; v_call: TRBV15; d_call: -; j_call: TRBJ2-2; cdr3_nt: TGTGCCACCAGCGCAAGTCTCTCCGGGGAGCTGTTTTTT; cdr3_aa: CATSASLSGELFF
clone_size: -; cdr3_length: 21; v_call: TRBV13; d_call: TRBD2; j_call: TRBJ2-3; cdr3_nt: TGTGCCAGCAGCTCCCCGGTCTACGGGTTAGCGGGCAACTCTAGCACAGATACGCAGTATTTT; cdr3_aa: CASSSPVYGLAGNSSTDTQYF